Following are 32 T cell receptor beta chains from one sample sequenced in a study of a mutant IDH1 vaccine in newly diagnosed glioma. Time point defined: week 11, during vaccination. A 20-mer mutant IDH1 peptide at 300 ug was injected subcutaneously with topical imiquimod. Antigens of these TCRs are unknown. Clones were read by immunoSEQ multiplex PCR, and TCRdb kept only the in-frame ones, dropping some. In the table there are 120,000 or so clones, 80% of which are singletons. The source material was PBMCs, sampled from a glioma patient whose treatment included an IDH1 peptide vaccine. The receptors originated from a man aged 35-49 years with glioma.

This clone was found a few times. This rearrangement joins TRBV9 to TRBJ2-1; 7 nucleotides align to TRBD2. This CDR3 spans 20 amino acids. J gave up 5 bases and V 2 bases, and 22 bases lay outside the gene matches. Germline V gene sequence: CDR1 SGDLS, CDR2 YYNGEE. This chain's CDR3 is CASSVSGLGVAGQGDNEQFF. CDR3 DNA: TGTGCCAGCAGCGTCTCAGGGCTAGGGGTAGCGGGTCAAGGGGACAATGAGCAGTTCTTC.

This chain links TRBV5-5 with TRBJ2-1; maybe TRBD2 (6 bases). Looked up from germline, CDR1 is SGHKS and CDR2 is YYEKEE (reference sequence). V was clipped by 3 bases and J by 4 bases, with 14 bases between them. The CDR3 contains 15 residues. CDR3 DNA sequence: TGTGCCAGCAGCTCGGAGGGTTCCCTTTACAATGAGCAGTTCTTC. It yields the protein CASSSEGSLYNEQFF.

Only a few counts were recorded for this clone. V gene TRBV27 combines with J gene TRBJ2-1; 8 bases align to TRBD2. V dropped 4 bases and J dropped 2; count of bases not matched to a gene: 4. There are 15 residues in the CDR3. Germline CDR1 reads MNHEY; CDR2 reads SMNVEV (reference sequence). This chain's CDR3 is CASSSPSGPYNEQFF. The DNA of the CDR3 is TGTGCCAGCAGTTCCCCTAGCGGGCCCTACAATGAGCAGTTCTTC.

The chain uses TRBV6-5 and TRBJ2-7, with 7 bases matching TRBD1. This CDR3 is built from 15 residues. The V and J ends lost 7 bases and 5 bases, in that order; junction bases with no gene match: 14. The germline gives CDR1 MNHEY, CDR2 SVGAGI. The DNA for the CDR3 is TGTGCCAGCACTCCGGTCGACAGGGCCAGAGACGAGCAGTACTTC. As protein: CASTPVDRARDEQYF.

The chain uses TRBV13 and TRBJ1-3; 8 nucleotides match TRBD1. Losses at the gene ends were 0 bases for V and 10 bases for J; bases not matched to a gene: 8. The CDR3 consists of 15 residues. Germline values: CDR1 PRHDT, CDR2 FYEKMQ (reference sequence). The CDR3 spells CASSLGGRGRWTIYF. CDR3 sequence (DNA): TGTGCCAGCAGCTTAGGAGGCAGGGGGCGATGGACCATATATTTT.

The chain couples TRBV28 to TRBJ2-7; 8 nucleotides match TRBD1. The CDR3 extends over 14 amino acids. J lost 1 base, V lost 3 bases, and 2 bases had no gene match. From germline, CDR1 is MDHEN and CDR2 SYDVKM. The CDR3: CASSFTGGSYEQYF. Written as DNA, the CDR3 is TGTGCCAGCAGTTTCACAGGGGGATCCTACGAGCAGTACTTC.

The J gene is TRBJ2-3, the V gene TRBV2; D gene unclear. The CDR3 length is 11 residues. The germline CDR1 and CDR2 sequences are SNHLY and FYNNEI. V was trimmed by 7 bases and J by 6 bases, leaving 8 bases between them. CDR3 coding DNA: TGTGCCAGCACCCTGGGGGATACGCAGTATTTT. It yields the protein CASTLGDTQYF.

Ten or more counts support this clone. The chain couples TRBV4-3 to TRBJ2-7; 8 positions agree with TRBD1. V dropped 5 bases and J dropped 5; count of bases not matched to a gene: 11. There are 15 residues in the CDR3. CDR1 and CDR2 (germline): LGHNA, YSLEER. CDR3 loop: CASSIQDRAGDEQYF. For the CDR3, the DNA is TGCGCCAGCAGCATCCAGGACAGGGCCGGGGACGAGCAGTACTTC.

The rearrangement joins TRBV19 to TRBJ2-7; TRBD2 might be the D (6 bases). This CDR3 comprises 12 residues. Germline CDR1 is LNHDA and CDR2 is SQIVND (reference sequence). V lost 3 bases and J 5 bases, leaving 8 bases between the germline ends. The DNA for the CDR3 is TGTGCCAGTAGTATCCGGGGGAACGAGCAGTACTTC. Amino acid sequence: CASSIRGNEQYF.

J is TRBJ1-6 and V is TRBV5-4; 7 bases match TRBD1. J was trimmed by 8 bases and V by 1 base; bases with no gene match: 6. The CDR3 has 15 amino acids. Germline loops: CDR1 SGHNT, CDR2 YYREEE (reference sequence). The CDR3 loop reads CASSLPRGGHSPLHF. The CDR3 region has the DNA TGTGCCAGCAGCTTGCCAAGAGGGGGCCATTCACCCCTCCACTTT. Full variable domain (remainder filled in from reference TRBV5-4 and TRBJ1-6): ETGVTQSPTHLIKTRGQQVTLRCSSQSGHNTVSWYQQALGQGPQFIFQYYREEENGRGNFPPRFSGLQFPNYSSELNVNALELDDSALYLCASSLPRGGHSPLHFGNGTRLTVT.

CDR3: CASSLRGVITGELFF. Here the CDR3 DNA reads TGTGCCAGCAGCTTAAGGGGGGTGATCACCGGGGAGCTGTTTTTT. This sequence joins TRBV7-2 and TRBJ2-2; tentatively, D is TRBD1 or TRBD2 (6 bases each). V shed 2 bases and J shed 4 bases, with 11 bases lying between them. Germline values: CDR1 SGHTA, CDR2 FQGNSA. This CDR3 has 15 residues.

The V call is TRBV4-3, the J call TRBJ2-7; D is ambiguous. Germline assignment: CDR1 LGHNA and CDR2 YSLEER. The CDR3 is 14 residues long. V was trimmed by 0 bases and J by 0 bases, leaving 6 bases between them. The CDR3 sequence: CASSQDRTSYEQYF. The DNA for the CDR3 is TGCGCCAGCAGCCAAGACAGGACCTCCTACGAGCAGTACTTC.

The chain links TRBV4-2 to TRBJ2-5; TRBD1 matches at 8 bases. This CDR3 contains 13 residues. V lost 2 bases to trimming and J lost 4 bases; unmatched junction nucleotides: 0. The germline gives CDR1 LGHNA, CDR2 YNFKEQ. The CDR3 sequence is CASSQTGGETQYF. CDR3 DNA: TGTGCCAGCAGCCAAACAGGGGGAGAGACCCAGTACTTC.

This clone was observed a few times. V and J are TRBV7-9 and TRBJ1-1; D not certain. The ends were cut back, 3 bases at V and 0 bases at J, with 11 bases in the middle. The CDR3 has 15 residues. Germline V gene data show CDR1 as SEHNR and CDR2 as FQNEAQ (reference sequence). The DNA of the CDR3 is TGTGCCAGCAGCTTGGTGGGCAGTTTGAACACTGAAGCTTTCTTT. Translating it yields CASSLVGSLNTEAFF. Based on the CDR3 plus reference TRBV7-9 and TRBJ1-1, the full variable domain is DTGVSQNPRHKITKRGQNVTFRCDPISEHNRLYWYRQTLGQGPEFLTYFQNEAQLEKSRLLSDRFSAERPKGSFSTLEIQRTEQGDSAMYLCASSLVGSLNTEAFFGQGTRLTVV.

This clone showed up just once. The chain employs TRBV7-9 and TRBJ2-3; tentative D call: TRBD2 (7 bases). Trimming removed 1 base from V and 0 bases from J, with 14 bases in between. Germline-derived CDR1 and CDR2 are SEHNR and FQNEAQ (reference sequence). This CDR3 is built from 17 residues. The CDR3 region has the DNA TGTGCCAGCAGCTTAGAAGTGGGGGGGCGGAGCACAGATACGCAGTATTTT. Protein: CASSLEVGGRSTDTQYF. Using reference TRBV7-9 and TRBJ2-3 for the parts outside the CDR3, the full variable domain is DTGVSQNPRHKITKRGQNVTFRCDPISEHNRLYWYRQTLGQGPEFLTYFQNEAQLEKSRLLSDRFSAERPKGSFSTLEIQRTEQGDSAMYLCASSLEVGGRSTDTQYFGPGTRLTVL.

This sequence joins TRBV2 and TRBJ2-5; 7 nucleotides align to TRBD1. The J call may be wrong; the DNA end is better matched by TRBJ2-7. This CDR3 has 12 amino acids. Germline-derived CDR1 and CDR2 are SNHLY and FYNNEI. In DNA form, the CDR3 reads TGTGCCAGCAGTAGACAGGGCTACGAGCAGTACTTC. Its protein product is CASSRQGYEQYF.

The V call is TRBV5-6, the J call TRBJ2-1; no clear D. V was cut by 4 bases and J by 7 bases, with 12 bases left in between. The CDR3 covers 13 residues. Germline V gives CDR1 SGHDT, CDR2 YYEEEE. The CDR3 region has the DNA TGTGCCAGCAGCCCACCCGAGCCGAATGAGCAGTTCTTC. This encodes CASSPPEPNEQFF.

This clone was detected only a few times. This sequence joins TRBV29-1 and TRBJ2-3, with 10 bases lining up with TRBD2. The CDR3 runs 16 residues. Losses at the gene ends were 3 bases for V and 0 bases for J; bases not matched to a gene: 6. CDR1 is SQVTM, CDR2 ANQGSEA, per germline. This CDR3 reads CSVDLAGETSTDTQYF. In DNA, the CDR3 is TGCAGCGTTGATCTAGCGGGAGAAACTAGCACAGATACGCAGTATTTT.

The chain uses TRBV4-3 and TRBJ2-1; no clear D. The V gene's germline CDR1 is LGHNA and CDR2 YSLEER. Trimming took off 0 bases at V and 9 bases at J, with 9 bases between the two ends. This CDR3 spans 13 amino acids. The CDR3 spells CASSQDPISEQFF. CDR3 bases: TGCGCCAGCAGCCAAGATCCCATTAGTGAGCAGTTCTTC.

CDR3 DNA sequence: TGTGCCAGCAGCTTCCCCGGGACAGGGGATGAAAAACTGTTTTTT. It yields the protein CASSFPGTGDEKLFF. The chain employs TRBV7-6 and TRBJ1-4, with 10 bases fitting TRBD1. CDR3 length equals 15 residues. V shed 3 bases and J 6 bases; nucleotides not matched to a gene: 4. Germline V gene data show CDR1 as SGHVS and CDR2 as FNYEAQ. Full variable domain (missing parts from reference TRBV7-6 and TRBJ1-4): GAGVSQSPRYKVTKRGQDVALRCDPISGHVSLYWYRQALGQGPEFLTYFNYEAQQDKSGLPNDRFSAERPEGSISTLTIQRTEQRDSAMYRCASSFPGTGDEKLFFGSGTQLSVL.

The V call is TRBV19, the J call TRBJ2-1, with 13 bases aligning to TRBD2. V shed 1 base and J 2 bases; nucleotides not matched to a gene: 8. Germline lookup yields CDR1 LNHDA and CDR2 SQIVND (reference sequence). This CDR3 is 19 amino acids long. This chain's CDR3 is CASSIVAPGLAGAYNEQFF. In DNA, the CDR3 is TGTGCCAGTAGTATAGTAGCCCCCGGACTAGCGGGGGCCTACAATGAGCAGTTCTTC.

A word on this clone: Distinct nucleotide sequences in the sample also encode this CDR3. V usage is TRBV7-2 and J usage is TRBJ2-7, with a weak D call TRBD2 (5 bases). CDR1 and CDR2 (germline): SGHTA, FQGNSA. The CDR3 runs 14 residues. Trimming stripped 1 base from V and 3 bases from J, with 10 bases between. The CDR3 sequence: CASSLVDGGYEQYF. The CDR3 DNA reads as TGTGCCAGCAGCTTAGTGGACGGAGGCTACGAGCAGTACTTC.

CDR3 in amino acids: CASSVVGLAGEGQYF. The CDR3 DNA sequence: TGTGCCAGCAGCGTAGTGGGACTAGCGGGAGAGGGGCAGTACTTC. The chain is built from TRBV9 and TRBJ2-7; 14 bases are a match to TRBD2. This CDR3 is built from 15 residues. V dropped 0 bases and J dropped 9; count of bases not matched to a gene: 5. Germline V gives CDR1 SGDLS, CDR2 YYNGEE.

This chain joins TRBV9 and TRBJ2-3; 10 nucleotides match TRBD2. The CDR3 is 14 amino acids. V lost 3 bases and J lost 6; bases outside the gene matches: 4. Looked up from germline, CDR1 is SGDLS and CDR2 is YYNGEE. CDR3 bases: TGTGCCAGCAGCGCCGCTAGCGGGAGCGATACGCAGTATTTT. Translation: CASSAASGSDTQYF.

This CDR3 is CASGLAGTGAEQYF. The CDR3 region has the DNA TGTGCTAGTGGTTTGGCAGGGACAGGGGCCGAGCAGTACTTC. The chain recombines TRBV12-5 with TRBJ2-7, with 10 bases that match TRBD1. Germline CDR1 is LGHNT and CDR2 is FRNRAP. V was clipped by 1 base and J by 6 bases; unmatched bases: 3. The CDR3 runs 14 residues. The variable domain in full, completed from reference TRBV12-5 and TRBJ2-7, reads DARVTQTPRHKVTEMGQEVTMRCQPILGHNTVFWYRQTMMQGLELLAYFRNRAPLDDSGMPKDRFSAEMPDATLATLKIQPSEPRDSAVYFCASGLAGTGAEQYFGPGTRLTVT.

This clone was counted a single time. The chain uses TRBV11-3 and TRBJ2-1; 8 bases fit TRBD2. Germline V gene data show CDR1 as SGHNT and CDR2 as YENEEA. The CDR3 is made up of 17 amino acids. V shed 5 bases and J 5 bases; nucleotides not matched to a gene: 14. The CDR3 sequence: CASSLGPAGGSHNEQFF. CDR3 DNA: TGTGCCAGCAGCCTGGGTCCTGCGGGAGGATCGCACAATGAGCAGTTCTTC.

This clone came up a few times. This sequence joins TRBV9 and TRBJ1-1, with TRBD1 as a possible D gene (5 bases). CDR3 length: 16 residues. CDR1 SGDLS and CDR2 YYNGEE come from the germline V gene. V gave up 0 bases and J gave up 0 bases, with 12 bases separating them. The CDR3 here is CASSVAIGALNTEAFF. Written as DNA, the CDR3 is TGTGCCAGCAGCGTAGCTATAGGGGCCTTGAACACTGAAGCTTTCTTT.

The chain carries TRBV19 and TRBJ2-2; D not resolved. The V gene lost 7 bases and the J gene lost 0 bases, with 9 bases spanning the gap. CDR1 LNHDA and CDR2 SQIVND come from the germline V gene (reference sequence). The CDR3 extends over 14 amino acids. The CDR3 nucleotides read TGTGCCAGTAAGGCCGACTCGAACACCGGGGAGCTGTTTTTT. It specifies CASKADSNTGELFF.

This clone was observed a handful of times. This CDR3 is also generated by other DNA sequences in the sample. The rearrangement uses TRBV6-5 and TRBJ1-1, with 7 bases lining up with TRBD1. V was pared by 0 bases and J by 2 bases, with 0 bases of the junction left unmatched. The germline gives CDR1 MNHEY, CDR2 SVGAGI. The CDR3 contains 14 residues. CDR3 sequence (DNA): TGTGCCAGCAGTTACTCAGGGGGCAACACTGAAGCTTTCTTT. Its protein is CASSYSGGNTEAFF.

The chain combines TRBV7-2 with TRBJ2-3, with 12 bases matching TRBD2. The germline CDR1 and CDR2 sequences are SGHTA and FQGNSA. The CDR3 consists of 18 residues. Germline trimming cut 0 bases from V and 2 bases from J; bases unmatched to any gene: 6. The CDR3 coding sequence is TGTGCCAGCAGCTTAGCCCACCCTAGCGGGGGGGTCACAGATACGCAGTATTTT. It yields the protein CASSLAHPSGGVTDTQYF.

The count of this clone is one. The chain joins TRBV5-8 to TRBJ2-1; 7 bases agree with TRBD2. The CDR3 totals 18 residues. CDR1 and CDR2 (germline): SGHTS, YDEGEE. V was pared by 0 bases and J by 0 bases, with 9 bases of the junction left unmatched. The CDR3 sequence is CASSLELYGGSSYNEQFF. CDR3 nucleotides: TGTGCCAGCAGCTTGGAATTGTATGGCGGGAGCTCCTACAATGAGCAGTTCTTC.

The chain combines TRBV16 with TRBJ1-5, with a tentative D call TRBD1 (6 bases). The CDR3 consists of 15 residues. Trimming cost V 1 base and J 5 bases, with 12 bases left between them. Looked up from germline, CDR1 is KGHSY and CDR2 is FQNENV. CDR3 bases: TGTGCCAGCAGCCAATGGTACGGGGGCGATCAGCCCCAGCATTTT. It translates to CASSQWYGGDQPQHF. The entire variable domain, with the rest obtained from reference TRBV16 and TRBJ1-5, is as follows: GEEVAQTPKHLVRGEGQKAKLYCAPIKGHSYVFWYQQVLKNEFKFLISFQNENVFDETGMPKERFSAKCLPNSPCSLEIQATKLEDSAVYFCASSQWYGGDQPQHFGDGTRLSIL.